The entry that follows covers one TCR beta chain sequence. V was trimmed by 7 bases and J by 2 bases, leaving 24 bases between them. From germline, CDR1 is SGHTS and CDR2 YDEGEE. The length of the CDR3 is 17 residues. The data originate from a study of blood T cell repertoires in COVID-19. Study as a whole: There were acute and convalescent COVID-19 samples, and they came from the United States, Italy and Spain.

Recovered Cohort 3 donors showed two negative PCRs, clearance, or symptom resolution. Original processing methods: Estimated nucleated cell counts came from reference gene primer amplification. Repertoires were generated with immunoSEQ multiplex PCR, while TCRdb's copy carries only in-frame clones and drops some. V and J calls and clone size are given by that table; D and trimming were obtained from the DNA. The sample has under 300,000 clones; under 95% are singletons. This TCR came from a woman aged 18-29 years who had recovered from COVID-19. The specimen sequenced was PBMCs or T cells enriched from blood (not recorded which). V usage is TRBV5-8 and J usage is TRBJ1-2; D gene uncertain. The CDR3 reads CASPGDYMSPLNYGYTF. In DNA form, the CDR3 reads TGTGCCAGCCCCGGGGATTATATGTCCCCGTTAAACTATGGCTACACCTTC.